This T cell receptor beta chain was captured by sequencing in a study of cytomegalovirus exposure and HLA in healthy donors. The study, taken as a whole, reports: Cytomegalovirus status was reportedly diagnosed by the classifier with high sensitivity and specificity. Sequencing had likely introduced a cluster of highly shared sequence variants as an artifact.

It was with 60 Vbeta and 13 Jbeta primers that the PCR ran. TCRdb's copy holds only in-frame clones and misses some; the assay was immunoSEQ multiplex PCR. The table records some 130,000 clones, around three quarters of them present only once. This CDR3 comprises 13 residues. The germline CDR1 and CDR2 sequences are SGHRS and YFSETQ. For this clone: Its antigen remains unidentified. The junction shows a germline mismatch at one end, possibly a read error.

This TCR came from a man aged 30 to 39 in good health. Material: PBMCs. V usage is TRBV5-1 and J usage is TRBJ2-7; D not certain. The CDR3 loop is CASRLELFYEQYF. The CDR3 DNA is TGCGCCAGCAGATTGGAACTCTTCTACGAGCAGTACTTC.